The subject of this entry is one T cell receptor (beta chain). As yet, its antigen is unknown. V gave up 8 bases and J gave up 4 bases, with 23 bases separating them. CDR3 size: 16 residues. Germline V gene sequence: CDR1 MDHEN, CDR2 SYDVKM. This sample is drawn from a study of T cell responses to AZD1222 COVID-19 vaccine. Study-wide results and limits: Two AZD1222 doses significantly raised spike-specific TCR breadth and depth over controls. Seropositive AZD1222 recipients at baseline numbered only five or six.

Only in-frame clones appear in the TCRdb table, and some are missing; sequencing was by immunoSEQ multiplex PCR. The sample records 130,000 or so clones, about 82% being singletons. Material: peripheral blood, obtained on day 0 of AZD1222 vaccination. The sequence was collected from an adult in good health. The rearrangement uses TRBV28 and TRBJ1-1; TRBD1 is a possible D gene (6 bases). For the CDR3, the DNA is TGTGCCAGCTTAGGTTTTACGGGGGCTCCAGCCACTGAAGCTTTCTTT. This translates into CASLGFTGAPATEAFF.